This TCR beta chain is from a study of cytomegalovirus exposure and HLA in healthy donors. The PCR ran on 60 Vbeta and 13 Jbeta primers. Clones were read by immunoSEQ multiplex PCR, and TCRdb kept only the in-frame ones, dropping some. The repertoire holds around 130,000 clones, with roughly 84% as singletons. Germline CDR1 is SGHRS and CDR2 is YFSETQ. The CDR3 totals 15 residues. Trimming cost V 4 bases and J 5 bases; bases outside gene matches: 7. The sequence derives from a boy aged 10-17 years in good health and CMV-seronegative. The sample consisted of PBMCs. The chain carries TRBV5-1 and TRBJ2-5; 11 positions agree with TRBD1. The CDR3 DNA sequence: TGCGCCAGCAGCATACGGACAGGGGGCGGTGAGACCCAGTACTTC. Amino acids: CASSIRTGGGETQYF. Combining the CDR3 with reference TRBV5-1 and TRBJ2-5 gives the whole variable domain KAGVTQTPRYLIKTRGQQVTLSCSPISGHRSVSWYQQTPGQGLQFLFEYFSETQRNKGNFPGRFSGRQFSNSRSEMNVSTLELGDSALYLCASSIRTGGGETQYFGPGTRLLVL.